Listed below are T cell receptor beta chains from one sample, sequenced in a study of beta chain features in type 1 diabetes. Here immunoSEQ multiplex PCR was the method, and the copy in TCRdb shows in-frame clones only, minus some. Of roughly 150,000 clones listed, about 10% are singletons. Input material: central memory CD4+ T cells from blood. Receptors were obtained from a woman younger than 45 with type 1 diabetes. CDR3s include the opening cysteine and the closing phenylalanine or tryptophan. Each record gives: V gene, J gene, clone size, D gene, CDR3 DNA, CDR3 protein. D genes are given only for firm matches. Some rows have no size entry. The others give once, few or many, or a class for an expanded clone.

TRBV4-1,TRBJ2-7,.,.,TGCGCCAGCAGCCGGACGGGAAGGAACTCCTACGAGCAGTACTTC,CASSRTGRNSYEQYF
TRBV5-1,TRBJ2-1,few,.,TGCGCCAGCAGCCCCGTAGCGGCCGGCTACAATGAGCAGTTCTTC,CASSPVAAGYNEQFF
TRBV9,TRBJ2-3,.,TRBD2,TGTGCCAGCGGGAGGGCGGGAGATACGCAGTATTTT,CASGRAGDTQYF
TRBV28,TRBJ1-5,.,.,TGTGCCAGCAGTTCAATTTCCAATCAGCCCCAGCATTTT,CASSSISNQPQHF
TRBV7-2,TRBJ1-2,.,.,TGTGCCAGCAGCTTAGACACCTACTATGGCTACACCTTC,CASSLDTYYGYTF
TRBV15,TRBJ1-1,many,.,TGTGCCACCAGCAGGGTAACAGGTACCTCTGAAGCTTTCTTT,CATSRVTGTSEAFF
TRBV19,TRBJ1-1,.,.,TGTGCCAGTAGCCAAACCCGCGGGCCTATGAACACTGAAGCTTTCTTT,CASSQTRGPMNTEAFF
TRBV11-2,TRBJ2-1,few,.,TGTGCCAGCAGCTTCCGGACAGACCCCTCGGGTGAGCAGTTCTTC,CASSFRTDPSGEQFF
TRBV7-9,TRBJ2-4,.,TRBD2,TGTGCCAGCAGCTCGGGACTAGGTACCGACATTCAGTACTTC,CASSSGLGTDIQYF
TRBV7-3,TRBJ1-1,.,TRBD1,TGTGCCAGCAGCCCTGGCGGACAGGGAGAAGCTTTCTTT,CASSPGGQGEAFF
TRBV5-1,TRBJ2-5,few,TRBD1,TGCGCCAGCAGCTCACAGGGGATCCAAGAGACCCAGTACTTC,CASSSQGIQETQYF
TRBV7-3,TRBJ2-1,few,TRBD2,TGTGCCAGCAGCCAGGGGGGCGGGAGGGCCTATGAGCAGTTCTTC,CASSQGGGRAYEQFF
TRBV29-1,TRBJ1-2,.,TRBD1,TGCAGCGTGGGGGACAGGGCTCGGATTAGGGATGGCTACACCTTC,CSVGDRARIRDGYTF
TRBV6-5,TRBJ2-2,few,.,TGTGCCAGCAGCCCCAGGACCGGGGAGCTGTTTTTT,CASSPRTGELFF
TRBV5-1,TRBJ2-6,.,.,TGCGCCAGCAGCTTACAACAACAGGGCTCTGGGGCCAACGTCCTGACTTTC,CASSLQQQGSGANVLTF
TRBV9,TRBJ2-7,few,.,TGTGCCAGCAGCGTAGCCCCCCGGACGGGAGAGCAGTACTTC,CASSVAPRTGEQYF
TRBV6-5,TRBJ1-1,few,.,TGTGCCACGGCGCGGGGGCGGATCACTGAAGCTTTCTTT,CATARGRITEAFF
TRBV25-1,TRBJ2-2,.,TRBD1,TGTGCCAGCAGTGAACAGGGGGCTGGGGAGCTGTTTTTT,CASSEQGAGELFF
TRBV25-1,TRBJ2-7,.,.,TGTGCCAGCAGTCGAGGGTCCTACGAGCAGTACTTC,CASSRGSYEQYF
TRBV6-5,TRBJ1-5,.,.,TGTGCCAGCAGTTACCTAAATAGCAATCAGCCCCAGCATTTT,CASSYLNSNQPQHF
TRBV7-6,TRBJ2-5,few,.,TGTGCCAGCAGCCTCCAAGAGACCCAGTACTTC,CASSLQETQYF
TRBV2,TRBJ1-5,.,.,TGTGCCAGCAGTGAAGGGAGCCCCCGGATTAAGCCCCAGCATTTT,CASSEGSPRIKPQHF
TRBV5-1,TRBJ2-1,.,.,TGCGCCAGCAGCGTGGAGGCAGGGGCCTACAATGAGCAGTTCTTC,CASSVEAGAYNEQFF
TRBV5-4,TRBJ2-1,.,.,TGTGCCAGCAGGCCTACTAGCACCAATGAGCAGTTCTTC,CASRPTSTNEQFF
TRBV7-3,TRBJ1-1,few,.,TGTGCCAGCAGCTTATCTACCGGGTCTGAAGCTTTCTTT,CASSLSTGSEAFF
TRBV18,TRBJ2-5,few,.,TGTGCCAGCTCTGGAGTAGAAGAGACCCAGTACTTC,CASSGVEETQYF
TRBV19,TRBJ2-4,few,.,TGTGCCAGTAATGCAGGGATAGCCAAAAACATTCAGTACTTC,CASNAGIAKNIQYF
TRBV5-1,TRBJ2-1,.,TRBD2,TGCGCCAGCAGCTTTAATTTAGGAGGCGGGAGTAGGAATGAGCAGTTCTTC,CASSFNLGGGSRNEQFF
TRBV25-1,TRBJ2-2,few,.,TGTGCCAGCAGTGAATATTGGCAGGGGAAAGGGGACACCGGGGAGCTGTTTTTT,CASSEYWQGKGDTGELFF
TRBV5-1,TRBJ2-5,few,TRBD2,TGCGCCAGCAGCTTGGCCGGGGGGGAGACCCAGTACTTC,CASSLAGGETQYF
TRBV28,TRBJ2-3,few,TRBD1,TGTGCCAGCAGTTCCTCTGGGACAGGAGCTAGCACAGATACGCAGTATTTT,CASSSSGTGASTDTQYF
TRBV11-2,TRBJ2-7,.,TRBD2,TGTGCCAGCAGACATAGCGGGAACTCCTACGAGCAGTACTTC,CASRHSGNSYEQYF
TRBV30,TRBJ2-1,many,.,TGTGCCTGGAGTGCTACCATGGATGAGCAGTTCTTC,CAWSATMDEQFF